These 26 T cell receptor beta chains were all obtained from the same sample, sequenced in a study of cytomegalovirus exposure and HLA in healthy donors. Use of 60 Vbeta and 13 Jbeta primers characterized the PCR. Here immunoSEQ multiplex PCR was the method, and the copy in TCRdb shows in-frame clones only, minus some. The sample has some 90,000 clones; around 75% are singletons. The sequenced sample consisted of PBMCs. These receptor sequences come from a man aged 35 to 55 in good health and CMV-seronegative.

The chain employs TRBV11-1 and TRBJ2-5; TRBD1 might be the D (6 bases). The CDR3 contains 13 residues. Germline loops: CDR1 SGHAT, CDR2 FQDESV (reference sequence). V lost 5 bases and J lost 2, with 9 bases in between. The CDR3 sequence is CASSRTVQETQYF. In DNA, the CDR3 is TGTGCCAGCAGCAGGACAGTTCAAGAGACCCAGTACTTC.

CDR3 in amino acids: CASSLGASISYNEQFF. The CDR3 nucleotides are TGTGCCAGCAGCTTAGGGGCTAGCATCTCCTACAATGAGCAGTTCTTC. The chain recombines TRBV7-2 with TRBJ2-1; possibly TRBD2 for D (5 bases). V lost 1 base, J lost 0 bases, and 10 bases lay in between. Germline V gene data show CDR1 as SGHTA and CDR2 as FQGNSA. This CDR3 contains 16 residues.

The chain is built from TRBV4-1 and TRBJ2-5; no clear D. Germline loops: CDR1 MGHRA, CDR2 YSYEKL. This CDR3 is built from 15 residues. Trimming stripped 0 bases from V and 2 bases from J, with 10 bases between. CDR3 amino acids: CASSQEAARQETQYF. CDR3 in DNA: TGCGCCAGCAGCCAAGAGGCCGCGAGGCAAGAGACCCAGTACTTC.

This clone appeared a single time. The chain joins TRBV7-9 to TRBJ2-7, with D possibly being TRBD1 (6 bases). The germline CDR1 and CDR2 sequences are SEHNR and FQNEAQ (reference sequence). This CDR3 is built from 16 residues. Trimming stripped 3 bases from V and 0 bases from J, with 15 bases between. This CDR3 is CASSLGTGSSSYEQYF. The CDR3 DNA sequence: TGTGCCAGCAGCTTGGGTACAGGGTCCAGCTCCTACGAGCAGTACTTC.

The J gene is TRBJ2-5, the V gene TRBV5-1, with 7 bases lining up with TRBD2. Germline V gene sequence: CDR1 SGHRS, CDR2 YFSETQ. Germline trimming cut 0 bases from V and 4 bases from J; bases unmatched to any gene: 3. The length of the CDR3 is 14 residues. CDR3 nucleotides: TGCGCCAGCAGCTTGGTTGGGGGGGGAGAGACCCAGTACTTC. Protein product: CASSLVGGGETQYF.

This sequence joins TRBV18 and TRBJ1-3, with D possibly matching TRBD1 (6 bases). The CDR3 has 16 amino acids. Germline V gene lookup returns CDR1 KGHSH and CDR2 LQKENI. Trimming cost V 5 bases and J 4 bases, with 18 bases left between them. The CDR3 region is CASSTALQGVGNTIYF. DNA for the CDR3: TGTGCCAGCTCAACAGCTTTACAGGGTGTCGGAAACACCATATATTTT.

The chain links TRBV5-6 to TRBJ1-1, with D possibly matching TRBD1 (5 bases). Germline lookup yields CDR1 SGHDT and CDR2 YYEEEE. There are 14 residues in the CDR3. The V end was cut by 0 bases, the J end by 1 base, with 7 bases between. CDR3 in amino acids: CASSLGRANTEAFF. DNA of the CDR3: TGTGCCAGCAGCTTGGGCAGGGCGAACACTGAAGCTTTCTTT. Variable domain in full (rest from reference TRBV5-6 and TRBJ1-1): DAGVTQSPTHLIKTRGQQVTLRCSPKSGHDTVSWYQQALGQGPQFIFQYYEEEERQRGNFPDRFSGHQFPNYSSELNVNALLLGDSALYLCASSLGRANTEAFFGQGTRLTVV.

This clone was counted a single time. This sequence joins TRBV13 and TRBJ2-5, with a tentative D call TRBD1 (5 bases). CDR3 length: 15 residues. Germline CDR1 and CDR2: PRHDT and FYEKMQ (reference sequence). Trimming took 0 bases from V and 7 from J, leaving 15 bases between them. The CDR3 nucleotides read TGTGCCAGCAGCTTAGGCCGGCTAGGGGTATGGACCCAGTACTTC. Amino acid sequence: CASSLGRLGVWTQYF.

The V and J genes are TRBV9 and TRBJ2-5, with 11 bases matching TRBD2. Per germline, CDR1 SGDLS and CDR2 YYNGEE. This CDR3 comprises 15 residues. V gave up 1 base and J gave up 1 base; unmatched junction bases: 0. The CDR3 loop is CASSVLAGGQETQYF. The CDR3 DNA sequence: TGTGCCAGCAGCGTACTAGCGGGGGGCCAAGAGACCCAGTACTTC.

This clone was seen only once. The CDR3 sequence is CASSANRDGELFF. DNA of the CDR3: TGTGCCAGCAGCGCCAACAGGGACGGGGAGCTGTTTTTT. The rearrangement uses TRBV9 and TRBJ2-2, with D tentatively TRBD1 (6 bases). Between the trimmed V and J ends, which lost 3 bases and 7 bases, there was a span of 10 bases. The germline V gene encodes CDR1 SGDLS and CDR2 YYNGEE. This CDR3 spans 13 amino acids. The whole variable domain, filled in from reference TRBV9 and TRBJ2-2, reads DSGVTQTPKHLITATGQRVTLRCSPRSGDLSVYWYQQSLDQGLQFLIQYYNGEERAKGNILERFSAQQFPDLHSELNLSSLELGDSALYFCASSANRDGELFFGEGSRLTVL.

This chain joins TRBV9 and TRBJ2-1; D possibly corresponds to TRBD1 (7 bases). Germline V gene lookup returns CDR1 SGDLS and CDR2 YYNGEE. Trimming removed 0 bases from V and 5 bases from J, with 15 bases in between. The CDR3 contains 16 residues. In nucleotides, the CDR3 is TGTGCCAGCAGCGTAGGGGGGCGGGACAGTAACAATGAGCAGTTCTTC. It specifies CASSVGGRDSNNEQFF.

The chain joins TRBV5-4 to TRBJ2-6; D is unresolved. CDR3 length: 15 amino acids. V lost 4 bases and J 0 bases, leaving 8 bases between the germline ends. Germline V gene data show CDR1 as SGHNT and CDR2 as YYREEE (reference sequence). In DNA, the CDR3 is TGTGCCAGCAGCACAGTCGACTCTGGGGCCAACGTCCTGACTTTC. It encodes CASSTVDSGANVLTF. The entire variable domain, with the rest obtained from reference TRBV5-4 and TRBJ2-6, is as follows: ETGVTQSPTHLIKTRGQQVTLRCSSQSGHNTVSWYQQALGQGPQFIFQYYREEENGRGNFPPRFSGLQFPNYSSELNVNALELDDSALYLCASSTVDSGANVLTFGAGSRLTVL.

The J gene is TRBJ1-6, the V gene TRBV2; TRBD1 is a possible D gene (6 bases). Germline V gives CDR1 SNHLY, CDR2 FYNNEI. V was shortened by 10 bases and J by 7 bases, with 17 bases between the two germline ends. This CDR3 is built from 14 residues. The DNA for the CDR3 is TGTGCCACCCTTGTAGGACAGCCCAATTCACCCCTCCACTTT. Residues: CATLVGQPNSPLHF.

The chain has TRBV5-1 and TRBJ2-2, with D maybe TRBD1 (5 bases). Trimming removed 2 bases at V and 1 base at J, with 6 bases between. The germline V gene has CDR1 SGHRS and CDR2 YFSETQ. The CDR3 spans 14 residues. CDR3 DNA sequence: TGCGCCAGCAGCTTTACAGGGAACACCGGGGAGCTGTTTTTT. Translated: CASSFTGNTGELFF.

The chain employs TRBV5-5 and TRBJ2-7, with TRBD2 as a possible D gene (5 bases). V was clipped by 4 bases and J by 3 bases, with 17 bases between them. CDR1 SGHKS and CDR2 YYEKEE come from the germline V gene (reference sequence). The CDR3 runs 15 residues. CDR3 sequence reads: CASSRRQFENYEQYF. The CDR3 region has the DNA TGTGCCAGCAGCAGGAGGCAGTTCGAAAACTACGAGCAGTACTTC. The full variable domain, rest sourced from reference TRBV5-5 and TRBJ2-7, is DAGVTQSPTHLIKTRGQQVTLRCSPISGHKSVSWYQQVLGQGPQFIFQYYEKEERGRGNFPDRFSARQFPNYSSELNVNALLLGDSALYLCASSRRQFENYEQYFGPGTRLTVT.

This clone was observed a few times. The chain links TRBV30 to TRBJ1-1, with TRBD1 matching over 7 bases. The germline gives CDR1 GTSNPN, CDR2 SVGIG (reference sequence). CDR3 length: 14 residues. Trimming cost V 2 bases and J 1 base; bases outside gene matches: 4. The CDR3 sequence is CAWSSGGKNTEAFF. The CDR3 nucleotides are TGTGCCTGGAGTTCAGGGGGAAAGAACACTGAAGCTTTCTTT.

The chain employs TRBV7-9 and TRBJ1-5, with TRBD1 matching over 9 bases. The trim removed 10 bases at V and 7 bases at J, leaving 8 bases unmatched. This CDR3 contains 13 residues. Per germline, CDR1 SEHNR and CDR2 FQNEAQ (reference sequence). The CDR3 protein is CATGQGPGQPQHF. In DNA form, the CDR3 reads TGTGCCACTGGACAGGGGCCCGGGCAGCCCCAGCATTTT.

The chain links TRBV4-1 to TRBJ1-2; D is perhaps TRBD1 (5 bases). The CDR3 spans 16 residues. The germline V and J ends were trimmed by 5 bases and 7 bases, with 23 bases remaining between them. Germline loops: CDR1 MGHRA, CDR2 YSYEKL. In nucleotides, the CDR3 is TGCGCCAGCAGCGCGGAGATACAGGTGAAACGTCCTGGCTACACCTTC. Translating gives CASSAEIQVKRPGYTF.

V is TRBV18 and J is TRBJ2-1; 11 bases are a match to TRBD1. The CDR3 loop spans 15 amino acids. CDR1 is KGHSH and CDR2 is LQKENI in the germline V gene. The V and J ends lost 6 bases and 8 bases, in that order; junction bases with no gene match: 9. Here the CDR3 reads CASSLRTGGLDEQFF. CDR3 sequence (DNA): TGTGCCAGCTCTCTCAGGACAGGGGGCTTGGATGAGCAGTTCTTC.

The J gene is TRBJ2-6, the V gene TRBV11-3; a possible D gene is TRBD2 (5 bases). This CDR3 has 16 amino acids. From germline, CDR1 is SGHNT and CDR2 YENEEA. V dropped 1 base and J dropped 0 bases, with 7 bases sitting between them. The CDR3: CASSLGLTSGANVLTF. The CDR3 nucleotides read TGTGCCAGCAGCTTAGGACTAACCTCTGGGGCCAACGTCCTGACTTTC.

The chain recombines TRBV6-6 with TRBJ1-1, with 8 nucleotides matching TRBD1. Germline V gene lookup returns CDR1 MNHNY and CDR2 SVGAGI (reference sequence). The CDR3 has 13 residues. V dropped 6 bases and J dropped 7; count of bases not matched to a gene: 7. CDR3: CASRPPDRGEAFF. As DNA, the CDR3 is TGTGCCAGCAGACCCCCTGACAGGGGTGAAGCTTTCTTT.

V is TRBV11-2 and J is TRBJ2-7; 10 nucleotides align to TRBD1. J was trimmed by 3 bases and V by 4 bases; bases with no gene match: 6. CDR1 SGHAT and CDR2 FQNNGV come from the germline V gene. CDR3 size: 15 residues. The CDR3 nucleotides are TGTGCCAGCAGCTCAAGTGGGACAGGGGACTACGAGCAGTACTTC. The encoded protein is CASSSSGTGDYEQYF.

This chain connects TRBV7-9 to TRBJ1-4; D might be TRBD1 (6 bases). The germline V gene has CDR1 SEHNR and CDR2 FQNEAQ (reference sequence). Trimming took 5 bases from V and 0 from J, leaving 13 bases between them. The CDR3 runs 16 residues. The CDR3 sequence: CASSRNQGPTNEKLFF. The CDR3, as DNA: TGTGCCAGCAGCCGCAACCAGGGGCCAACTAATGAAAAACTGTTTTTT.

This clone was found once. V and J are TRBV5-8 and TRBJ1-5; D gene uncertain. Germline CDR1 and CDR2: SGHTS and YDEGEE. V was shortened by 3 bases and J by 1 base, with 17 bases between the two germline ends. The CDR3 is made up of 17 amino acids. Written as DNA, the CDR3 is TGTGCCAGCAGCTCTCTGTATAGATTTGAAAGCAATCAGCCCCAGCATTTT. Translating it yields CASSSLYRFESNQPQHF.

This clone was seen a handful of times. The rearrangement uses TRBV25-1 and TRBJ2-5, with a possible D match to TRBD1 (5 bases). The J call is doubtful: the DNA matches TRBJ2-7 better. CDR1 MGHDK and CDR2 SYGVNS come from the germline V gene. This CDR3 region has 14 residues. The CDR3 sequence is CASSVLFRAYEQYF. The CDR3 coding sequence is TGTGCCAGCAGTGTACTGTTCAGGGCCTACGAGCAGTACTTC.

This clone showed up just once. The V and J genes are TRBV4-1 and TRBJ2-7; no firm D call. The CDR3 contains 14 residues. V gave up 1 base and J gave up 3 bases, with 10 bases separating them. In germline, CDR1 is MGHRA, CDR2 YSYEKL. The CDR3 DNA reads TGCGCCAGCAGCCAAGTTCCCAGTTACTACGAGCAGTACTTC. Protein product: CASSQVPSYYEQYF.